The 20 T cell receptor beta chains in this list originate from one sample, sequenced in a study of Ad26.COV2.S vaccination and SARS-CoV-2 variants. Specified treatment: about 20 received Ad26.COV2.S at low or high dose, single or two shots; about 5 received placebo; per-sample allocation not given. Sampling happened 63 days after the first vaccine or placebo injection. The assay was immunoSEQ multiplex PCR, and TCRdb's table has in-frame clones only and misses some. The sample carries 200,000 to 300,000 clones, approximately 87% recorded once. Sequences were derived from peripheral blood, sampled in a trial of Ad26.COV2.S vaccine versus placebo. These receptors all come from a person between 18 and 60 years old who received the Ad26.COV2.S COVID-19 vaccine or a placebo.

This clone was seen a handful of times. The chain links TRBV2 to TRBJ2-1; TRBD2 agrees at 9 bases. CDR1 SNHLY and CDR2 FYNNEI come from the germline V gene. J gave up 4 bases and V 1 base, and 14 bases lay outside the gene matches. The CDR3 spans 19 residues. The CDR3 nucleotides read TGTGCCAGCAGTGAAGGGCATAGCGGGGGCCCCTTTGGGTACAATGAGCAGTTCTTC. Its translation: CASSEGHSGGPFGYNEQFF. The full variable domain, completed using reference TRBV2 and TRBJ2-1, is EPEVTQTPSHQVTQMGQEVILRCVPISNHLYFYWYRQILGQKVEFLVSFYNNEISEKSEIFDDQFSVERPDGSNFTLKIRSTKLEDSAMYFCASSEGHSGGPFGYNEQFFGPGTRLTVL.

This clone showed up just once. This chain links TRBV5-8 with TRBJ1-4; TRBD1 agrees at 7 bases. This CDR3 has 15 amino acids. J lost 10 bases, V lost 0 bases, and 9 bases had no gene match. Germline CDR1 reads SGHTS; CDR2 reads YDEGEE. The CDR3 region is CASSLAGGKVGKLFF. In DNA, the CDR3 is TGTGCCAGCAGCTTGGCAGGGGGAAAGGTTGGAAAACTGTTTTTT. The whole variable domain, filled in from reference TRBV5-8 and TRBJ1-4, reads EAGVTQSPTHLIKTRGQQATLRCSPISGHTSVYWYQQALGLGLQFLLWYDEGEERNRGNFPPRFSGRQFPNYSSELNVNALELEDSALYLCASSLAGGKVGKLFFGSGTQLSVL.

This clone was detected once. The chain is built from TRBV6-4 and TRBJ2-3, with 10 bases fitting TRBD1. The J segment lost 3 bases and the V segment lost 4 bases, leaving 1 base of the junction unmatched. This CDR3 has 14 residues. From germline, CDR1 is MRHNA and CDR2 SNTAGT. As DNA, the CDR3 is TGTGCCAGCAGTGCGGGACAGGGGACAGATACGCAGTATTTT. Its translation: CASSAGQGTDTQYF.

The gene calls are TRBV19 and TRBJ1-5; 8 nucleotides line up with TRBD1. The V and J ends lost 5 bases and 6 bases, in that order; junction bases with no gene match: 3. Germline-derived CDR1 and CDR2 are LNHDA and SQIVND (reference sequence). The length of the CDR3 is 13 residues. CDR3 amino acids: CASSGQGGQPQHF. The CDR3 DNA reads TGTGCCAGTAGTGGACAGGGTGGTCAGCCCCAGCATTTT.

The chain uses TRBV25-1 and TRBJ1-4; D unresolved. CDR1 MGHDK and CDR2 SYGVNS come from the germline V gene. Trimming left V 5 bases short and J 5 bases short, with 15 bases between. The CDR3 spans 15 residues. In DNA, the CDR3 is TGTGCCAGCAGTACCCGGTCGGGGTTGAATGAAAAACTGTTTTTT. Amino acids: CASSTRSGLNEKLFF.

The gene calls are TRBV4-3 and TRBJ2-7, with a weak D call TRBD1 (5 bases). This CDR3 has 15 residues. Trimming removed 1 base from V and 3 bases from J, with 13 bases in between. CDR1 is LGHNA and CDR2 is YSLEER in the germline V gene. CDR3 nucleotides: TGCGCCAGCAGCCAAGTTGCCAGGGAAGGCTACGAGCAGTACTTC. It specifies CASSQVAREGYEQYF.

The chain links TRBV11-2 to TRBJ1-1; 7 bases are a match to TRBD1. The CDR3 contains 16 residues. V lost 2 bases, J lost 6 bases, and 12 bases stayed unmatched. CDR1 is SGHAT and CDR2 is FQNNGV in the germline V gene. The CDR3 sequence: CASSLTQGRPGAEAFF. For the CDR3, the DNA is TGTGCCAGCAGCTTAACACAGGGGCGCCCCGGCGCTGAAGCTTTCTTT.

The rearrangement joins TRBV6-5 to TRBJ1-1; TRBD1 is a possible D gene (5 bases). V was trimmed by 6 bases and J by 3 bases, leaving 17 bases between them. Germline values: CDR1 MNHEY, CDR2 SVGAGI. This CDR3 spans 15 amino acids. The CDR3 nucleotides read TGTGCCAGCAGATCCGGGACCTTTCGCGACACTGAAGCTTTCTTT. Translation: CASRSGTFRDTEAFF.

The rearrangement uses TRBV15 and TRBJ2-7; a possible D gene is TRBD1 (5 bases). This CDR3 is built from 15 residues. The V and J ends lost 0 bases and 1 base respectively, with 10 bases between them. Germline lookup yields CDR1 LNHNV and CDR2 YYDKDF (reference sequence). In DNA form, the CDR3 reads TGTGCCACCAGCAGAGAACAGGATAGTTCCTACGAGCAGTACTTC. It encodes CATSREQDSSYEQYF.

J is TRBJ2-3 and V is TRBV5-4, with TRBD2 identical over 8 bases. The V gene end was trimmed by 4 bases and the J gene end by 3 bases; junction bases not matched to a gene: 7. The CDR3 totals 15 residues. CDR1 is SGHNT, CDR2 YYREEE, per germline (reference sequence). The CDR3: CASSGAGERTDTQYF. Written as DNA, the CDR3 is TGTGCCAGCAGCGGAGCGGGGGAGAGAACAGATACGCAGTATTTT.

The genes are TRBV7-4 and TRBJ2-3, with 10 bases lining up with TRBD1. The CDR3 totals 17 residues. Germline V CDR1 and CDR2: SGHVT, SQSDAQ. V lost 5 bases and J lost 4; bases outside the gene matches: 12. The CDR3 DNA reads as TGTGCCAGCAGCCCCAGCCGGGACAGGGGAGTAGCAGATACGCAGTATTTT. As protein: CASSPSRDRGVADTQYF.

The chain couples TRBV5-1 to TRBJ2-7, with 9 bases lining up with TRBD2. Trimming removed 4 bases from V and 3 bases from J; junction bases left unmatched: 5. The CDR3 has 14 residues. Germline-derived CDR1 and CDR2 are SGHRS and YFSETQ. The CDR3 spells CASSGSTSGYEQYF. CDR3 coding DNA: TGCGCCAGCAGCGGATCGACTAGCGGCTACGAGCAGTACTTC. The variable domain in full, with the rest retrieved from reference TRBV5-1 and TRBJ2-7, is KAGVTQTPRYLIKTRGQQVTLSCSPISGHRSVSWYQQTPGQGLQFLFEYFSETQRNKGNFPGRFSGRQFSNSRSEMNVSTLELGDSALYLCASSGSTSGYEQYFGPGTRLTVT.

J is TRBJ2-1 and V is TRBV29-1; no clear D gene. The CDR3 contains 14 residues. Between the trimmed V and J ends, which lost 3 bases and 4 bases, there was a span of 13 bases. Germline V gene lookup returns CDR1 SQVTM and CDR2 ANQGSEA. The CDR3, as DNA: TGCAGCGTTGAGTCGCAGGACCCTTACAATGAGCAGTTCTTC. It codes for CSVESQDPYNEQFF.

Only one count was recorded for this clone. The chain recombines TRBV27 with TRBJ1-5; D unresolved. V was pared by 2 bases and J by 9 bases, with 8 bases between. Germline V gene lookup returns CDR1 MNHEY and CDR2 SMNVEV (reference sequence). This CDR3 is 12 amino acids long. The CDR3 sequence is CASSLGGGPQHF. The CDR3 bases are TGTGCCAGCAGTTTAGGAGGCGGGCCCCAGCATTTT.

This chain uses TRBV4-1 with TRBJ2-7; 8 bases agree with TRBD1. Looked up from germline, CDR1 is MGHRA and CDR2 is YSYEKL. This CDR3 has 16 residues. After removal of 1 base from V and 2 bases from J, the junction contained 7 bases not matched to a gene. The DNA for the CDR3 is TGCGCCAGCAGCCAAGTCCAGGGGGCCTCCGCCTACGAGCAGTACTTC. It specifies CASSQVQGASAYEQYF.

The gene calls are TRBV20-1 and TRBJ1-5; possible D gene TRBD1, 5 bases. V shed 6 bases and J shed 4 bases, with 13 bases lying between them. The CDR3 totals 13 residues. Per the germline V gene, CDR1 is DFQATT and CDR2 is SNEGSKA (reference sequence). The CDR3 DNA sequence: TGCAGTGCCAGTGACAGACATAATCAGCCCCAGCATTTT. Residues: CSASDRHNQPQHF.

The chain combines TRBV28 with TRBJ2-7, with TRBD2 matching 12 bases. This CDR3 has 15 residues. Germline assignment: CDR1 MDHEN and CDR2 SYDVKM. Trimming took 6 bases from V and 2 from J; bases not matched to a gene: 5. CDR3 in amino acids: CASSPSSGRAYEQYF. The CDR3 DNA sequence: TGTGCCAGCAGCCCCTCTAGCGGGAGGGCCTACGAGCAGTACTTC.

This clone was counted many times. The chain combines TRBV24-1 with TRBJ2-2; 14 positions match TRBD2. With 4 bases clipped from V and 9 bases from J, the junction kept 12 bases outside the gene matches. The CDR3 is 18 residues long. Germline CDR1 reads KGHDR; CDR2 reads SFDVKD. The CDR3: CATSDRGLAGGFGRELFF. The CDR3 DNA follows: TGTGCCACCAGTGACCGAGGACTAGCGGGGGGATTTGGCCGGGAGCTGTTTTTT.

The chain carries TRBV7-2 and TRBJ2-4, with 9 bases lining up with TRBD2. Germline V gives CDR1 SGHTA, CDR2 FQGNSA. The CDR3 extends over 16 amino acids. V shed 5 bases, J shed 3 bases, and the junction held 8 bases outside the gene matches. CDR3 nucleotides: TGTGCCAGCAGCCCACGAGGCGGGGGGGTCAAAAACATTCAGTACTTC. It encodes CASSPRGGGVKNIQYF.

The V call is TRBV5-4, the J call TRBJ2-7; the match to TRBD2 covers 8 bases. CDR1 SGHNT and CDR2 YYREEE come from the germline V gene (reference sequence). The CDR3 has 14 amino acids. V lost 0 bases and J lost 4; bases outside the gene matches: 3. CDR3 nucleotides: TGTGCCAGCAGCTTGGGGACTAGCAGATACGAGCAGTACTTC. Its protein product is CASSLGTSRYEQYF. Using reference TRBV5-4 and TRBJ2-7 for the parts outside the CDR3, the full variable domain is ETGVTQSPTHLIKTRGQQVTLRCSSQSGHNTVSWYQQALGQGPQFIFQYYREEENGRGNFPPRFSGLQFPNYSSELNVNALELDDSALYLCASSLGTSRYEQYFGPGTRLTVT.